Listed below are T cell receptor beta chains from one sample, sequenced in a study of blood T cell repertoires in COVID-19. Clones were read by immunoSEQ multiplex PCR, and TCRdb kept only the in-frame ones, dropping some. The table shows around 250,000 clones, with 84% occurring only once. Material: peripheral blood. These receptors originate from a human donor in a cohort sampled during active COVID-19. The CDR3 runs from the conserved cysteine through the conserved F or W. D genes are given only for firm matches. Clone size is not always given. Where it is, it says once, few, many or a class for expanded clones.

j_call d_call clone_size v_call cdr3_length cdr3_nt cdr3_aa
TRBJ2-3 TRBD2 few TRBV11-2 16 TGTGCCAGCAGCTCGGGGGGACTAGCGAGCACAGATACGCAGTATTTT CASSSGGLASTDTQYF
TRBJ1-1 NA few TRBV2 13 TGTGCCAGCAGTGAGCGGGACGGCACTGAAGCTTTCTTT CASSERDGTEAFF
TRBJ2-7 TRBD1 NA TRBV10-3 14 TGTGCCATCAGCAGACAGGGGAAAGGGTACGAGCAGTACTTC CAISRQGKGYEQYF
TRBJ1-5 NA NA TRBV18 16 TGTGCCAGCTCACCACCGGGCGGGAGCGGCAATCAGCCCCAGCATTTT CASSPPGGSGNQPQHF
TRBJ1-1 NA NA TRBV7-9 15 TGTGCCAGCAGCACCTCAGGAACCACGGGGACTGAAGCTTTCTTT CASSTSGTTGTEAFF
TRBJ2-3 TRBD2 NA TRBV5-1 15 TGCGCCAGCAGCTTGGGGGCGGGAGACACAGATACGCAGTATTTT CASSLGAGDTDTQYF
TRBJ2-3 NA NA TRBV11-3 17 TGTGCCAGCAGCCCCGGGCAGGGGCGGGAGAGCACAGATACGCAGTATTTT CASSPGQGRESTDTQYF
TRBJ2-5 TRBD2 NA TRBV5-1 14 TGCGCCAGCGAACGTGGCGGGAGCCAAGAGACCCAGTACTTC CASERGGSQETQYF
TRBJ1-3 NA NA TRBV11-2 15 TGTGCCAGCAGCTTAACAGGCGTGGGTGGAAACACCATATATTTT CASSLTGVGGNTIYF
TRBJ1-6 NA NA TRBV5-5 12 TGTGCCAGCAGCCCGGGGGGTGGGTCCCTCCACTTT CASSPGGGSLHF
TRBJ1-4 NA NA TRBV4-3 18 TGCGCCAGCAGCGACCGACTGGCGCAAGGGGCAACCAATGAAAAACTGTTTTTT CASSDRLAQGATNEKLFF